This TCR beta chain was observed in a study of blood T cell repertoires in COVID-19. The protocol was immunoSEQ multiplex PCR, while the TCRdb copy is restricted to in-frame clones and leaves out a portion. The profile covers fewer than 350,000 clones, with about 85% appearing a single time and under 2% taken by the ten largest. This clone was seen a few times. Recruitment covered about two dozen US areas and drew participants whose ages spanned about 18 to 95 years. CDR3 length: 12 residues. V shed 7 bases and J shed 0 bases, with 9 bases lying between them. Germline CDR1 reads GTSNPN; CDR2 reads SVGIG (reference sequence).

The material sequenced was PBMCs or T cells enriched from blood (not recorded which). The TCR was taken from a woman younger than 45 who had been exposed to COVID-19. V is TRBV30 and J is TRBJ1-2; tentatively, D is TRBD1 (5 bases). CDR3: CASKGPNYGYTF. As DNA, the CDR3 is TGTGCCTCCAAGGGGCCTAACTATGGCTACACCTTC.